This T cell receptor beta chain was documented in a study of OX40 agonist ivuxolimab in advanced cancers. As for the study in general: The group had a mean age of about 60 years, ranged from about 23 to 85, and was 82.7% male. Three dose-escalation patients had partial responses: one with hepatocellular carcinoma and two with cutaneous melanoma.

Findings and limits, study-wide: The study did not work out the antigen specificity of the expanded peripheral T cells.

The germline CDR1 and CDR2 sequences are LGHNA and YSLEER. V gave up 4 bases and J gave up 5 bases; unmatched junction bases: 11. The CDR3 contains 16 residues. A word on this clone: The antigen is unknown.

Drawing of blood for sampling happened at baseline, at cycle 4 day 1, and at cycle 7 day 1. The table came from immunoSEQ multiplex PCR; TCRdb's copy has only in-frame clones and leaves some out. The table records about 83,000 clones, roughly 87% of them present only once. The chain has TRBV4-3 and TRBJ2-5, with 9 bases that match TRBD2. This sequence was found in an adult with an advanced solid tumor such as melanoma, head and neck, liver or kidney cancer. The sequencing used CD4+ or CD8+ T cells sorted from blood, collected in a trial of the OX40 agonist ivuxolimab. As DNA, the CDR3 is TGCGCCAGCAGCCGGCGGCGGGGGGGCCAGGGGGAGACCCAGTACTTC. Encoded protein: CASSRRRGGQGETQYF.